The text below deals with one T cell receptor beta chain. This clonotype qualifies as medium-sized (0.01 to 0.1%). This receptor's antigen is unknown. Nothing much larger sits one base from this clone, and base qualities are not available. Reverse transcription of about 550 ng RNA was performed with SuperScript III using primers directed against the alpha and beta constant regions. Separate alpha and beta chain libraries were generated by chain-specific third strand synthesis with multiplexing indices. The protocol used a single primer pair to amplify all rearrangements within a chain, which avoided primer bias, and attached molecular barcodes to each cDNA molecule. Purified cDNA was joined by T4 RNA Ligase 1 to a 5' RACE adapter carrying a random hexamer and the SP2 sequencing primer site. Second strand synthesis was primed from the SP2 site with Phusion polymerase, using slow temperature ramps to favor optimal annealing. The 12-nucleotide barcode on each molecule comprised two random hexamer sequences, both introduced before amplification and concatenated. A short first PCR added P5 and P7 adapter elements plus a second index, followed by an approximately 21-cycle amplification PCR with P5s and P7 primers. In total the libraries went through roughly 29 PCR cycles, after which the libraries were quantified on a Qubit, sized on a Bioanalyzer, and diluted to 4 to 5 nM. The normalized libraries were sequenced on an Illumina MiSeq using 2 x 250 paired-end kits. Reverse transcription reactions underwent purification over MinElute columns, with elution into about 9.9 ul Tris-Cl. A 1:1 ratio of AMPure XP beads was used to clean the adapter ligations after they had run for about 23 hours at 16 degrees C. In the source study's methods: Demultiplexed FASTQ files were processed with a modified Decombinator by which V, J, insert and barcode information was output. Any sequence that shared a barcode yet differed from the dominant sequence was discarded as an error, and the number of original cDNA molecules was estimated by counting barcodes clustered at Levenshtein distance 3. Downstream analyses used R packages ineq, vegan, igraph and RCytoscape, with IMGT nomenclature and CDR3 definitions. The authors computed V gene usage over distinct sequences and counted each TCR a single time to avoid skew from clonal expansion. Similarity networks connected unique CDR3 amino acid sequences within a donor whenever two sequences differed by a single Levenshtein edit. Published HIV-specific CDR3s (about 100 alpha, 600 to 900 beta) and CMV-specific CDR3s (roughly 13 alpha, over 200 beta) were assembled and queried against the repertoires. Random subsampling to size-matched repertoires showed patients' decreased diversity was not caused by their lower sequence numbers. Through fastp at Q25 and MiXCR, TCRdb rebuilt clones from the public reads, retaining in-frame beta chains. Rows with a matching CDR3 protein are joined into one entry that keeps the most common DNA and genes. What appears here as the V and J calls and clone size reflects TCRdb's work, not the paper's. The sample records over 6,500 distinct CDR3 sequences, about 10% of which are singletons. The ten largest clones add up to 18% of the sample.

The study collected follow-up blood from HIV-infected patients roughly three months, about 14 weeks, after antiretroviral therapy began. Whole blood was used without fractionating the cells, so the repertoire represented all peripheral T cells without sorting. For RNA extraction, approximately 2.5 ml of peripheral blood was collected into Tempus tubes. Patients with febrile or AIDS-related illness, tumors, hepatitis B or C coinfection, immunomodulatory therapy, recent vaccination or treatment interruptions were excluded from enrollment. Residual genomic DNA was removed with the TURBO-DNase kit and globin mRNA was depleted with GLOBINclear. The data are from a study of HIV-infected patients and healthy controls (dated by TCRdb to about 2014). A note on the overall study: CD4 counts rose modestly but significantly in most of the 16 patients after three months of therapy, yet stayed below normal ranges. No consistent shift in CD8 counts was seen during early therapy, whereas a slight rise was seen in the CD4:CD8 ratio. After a further year of therapy, viral load was undetectable in all patients, having already become undetectable in about 75% of the 16 patients by the second bleed. Overall T-cell lymphocytopenia was not observed in the patients, and no significant difference from controls was found in total CDR3 counts per chain. The question the study tested was whether immune perturbation and reconstitution could be captured by deep TCR repertoire sequencing of small blood samples from HIV patients.

The germline V gene gives CDR1 as SQVTM and CDR2 as ANQGSEA. Taken from cysteine to phenylalanine, the CDR3 has 13 residues. Of all the DNA, just the CDR3 is kept, 39 bases in frame from base 1. At the junction V is shortened by 3 bases and J by 3 bases, with 11 bases in between. General study outcomes and caveats: Compared with untreated HIV+ repertoires, healthy control repertoires had roughly threefold more distinct CDR3s and higher Shannon diversity. Significantly different mean usage between HIV-infected patients and controls was observed for eight alpha and eight beta V genes. Rare events from HIV-infected data received too much weight under size-matching, and comparisons were complicated by unequal numbers of distinct sequences between patients and controls. Slight age and sex profile differences between the study cohorts did not explain the observed diversity differences. Processing was restricted to sixteen HIV-infected individuals, which the authors judged to be a major constraint on the generalizability of the findings. Treated samples represented only about three months of therapy, a duration arguably insufficient for detecting immune reconstitution in view of low adult thymic output. HIV-infected repertoires showed significantly elevated mean Gini indices relative to controls, which possibly reflects oligoclonality. The study did not determine donor HLA types. During therapy, HIV-associated CDR3s significantly decreased in frequency, while CMV-associated CDR3s did not change significantly, though most became more frequent. By Jaccard index and by the count of highly shared sequences, healthy controls shared more CDR3s between individuals than HIV+ patients did. In HIV-infected patients, the apparent post-therapy recovery of the Gini index was not replicated in size-matched repertoire data. Using whole blood restricted sequencing depth and prevented separating the dynamics of distinct T-cell subpopulations. The pairing of alpha and beta chains was not determined in the samples. Alpha-chain CDR3s from MAIT cells occurred at high frequency in healthy controls but were severely depleted in HIV+ repertoires.

This TCR came from an adult with HIV infection. The source was blood, collected during antiretroviral therapy. The sequence is built from TRBV29-1 and TRBJ1-1; no D segment can be confidently identified. The CDR3 protein sequence reads: CSVELGVDTEAFF. The bases read TGCAGCGTTGAGCTTGGGGTGGACACTGAAGCTTTCTTT.